The 17 T cell receptor beta chains below come from one sample, sequenced in a study of blood T cell repertoires in COVID-19. Clones were sequenced by immunoSEQ multiplex PCR, and TCRdb holds only the in-frame ones, with some missing. Altogether about 300,000 clones are present, around nine tenths being singletons, with the ten largest covering 6% to 7%. Sequencing was carried out using peripheral blood. The receptor set was obtained from a woman under 40 with COVID-19, enrolled during active disease.

This sequence joins TRBV7-6 and TRBJ2-7; 7 bases are shared with TRBD2. The V gene end was trimmed by 0 bases and the J gene end by 3 bases; junction bases not matched to a gene: 5. CDR3 size: 15 residues. The germline CDR1 and CDR2 sequences are SGHVS and FNYEAQ. The CDR3 region is CASSLAGGPFYEQYF. The DNA for the CDR3 is TGTGCCAGCAGCTTAGCGGGAGGGCCATTCTACGAGCAGTACTTC.

The rearrangement links TRBV5-1 to TRBJ1-1; possible D gene TRBD1, 6 bases. CDR3 length: 15 amino acids. Germline CDR1 is SGHRS and CDR2 is YFSETQ. Trimming removed 0 bases at V and 5 bases at J, with 14 bases between. The CDR3 DNA sequence: TGCGCCAGCAGCTTGGCCGCACAGGGAGGGACTGAAGCTTTCTTT. It specifies CASSLAAQGGTEAFF.

The chain joins TRBV28 to TRBJ1-1; TRBD1 agrees at 8 bases. Germline CDR1 is MDHEN and CDR2 is SYDVKM. There are 13 residues in the CDR3. The V gene end was trimmed by 6 bases and the J gene end by 5 bases; junction bases not matched to a gene: 5. The CDR3 region has the DNA TGTGCCAGCAGGACAGGGGATAGGACTGAAGCTTTCTTT. Translating it yields CASRTGDRTEAFF.

This rearrangement joins TRBV19 to TRBJ2-2, with D perhaps TRBD2 (6 bases). V lost 6 bases and J 6 bases, leaving 11 bases between the germline ends. Germline-derived CDR1 and CDR2 are LNHDA and SQIVND (reference sequence). CDR3 length equals 13 residues. The CDR3 DNA is TGTGCCAGTAGCGGGAGTTGGCCCGGGGAGCTGTTTTTT. Translating gives CASSGSWPGELFF.

The chain couples TRBV5-4 to TRBJ2-5, with TRBD1 identical over 7 bases. V lost 3 bases to trimming and J lost 0 bases; unmatched junction nucleotides: 5. Germline V gene lookup returns CDR1 SGHNT and CDR2 YYREEE (reference sequence). This CDR3 has 15 residues. In DNA form, the CDR3 reads TGTGCCAGCAGCTCAGGACAGGCGAACCAAGAGACCCAGTACTTC. Its translation is CASSSGQANQETQYF. The variable domain in full, completed from reference TRBV5-4 and TRBJ2-5, reads ETGVTQSPTHLIKTRGQQVTLRCSSQSGHNTVSWYQQALGQGPQFIFQYYREEENGRGNFPPRFSGLQFPNYSSELNVNALELDDSALYLCASSSGQANQETQYFGPGTRLLVL.

This clone was seen a single time. The CDR3 sequence: CASSQLRVTEAFF. The CDR3 nucleotides are TGTGCCAGCAGCCAATTGAGGGTCACTGAAGCTTTCTTT. This chain connects TRBV3-1 (or the pseudogene TRBV3-2) to TRBJ1-1; D gene ambiguous. The CDR3 runs to 13 residues. Looked up from germline, CDR1 is LGHDT and CDR2 is YNNKEL (reference sequence). V gave up 2 bases and J gave up 4 bases, with 8 bases separating them.

The V and J genes are TRBV19 and TRBJ2-6; 8 bases line up with TRBD1. V gave up 11 bases and J gave up 3 bases; unmatched junction bases: 15. The CDR3 has 17 residues. The V gene's germline CDR1 is LNHDA and CDR2 SQIVND (reference sequence). The CDR3 protein is CAASPRQGALGANVLTF. CDR3 nucleotide sequence: TGTGCCGCATCGCCCCGGCAGGGGGCGCTTGGGGCCAACGTCCTGACTTTC.

The chain has TRBV29-1 and TRBJ1-1; D remains unclear. V was cut by 6 bases and J by 1 base, with 12 bases left in between. Germline loops: CDR1 SQVTM, CDR2 ANQGSEA. The CDR3 length is 13 residues. The CDR3 nucleotides read TGCAGCGTGGCTAGACTGCCGAACACTGAAGCTTTCTTT. Protein sequence: CSVARLPNTEAFF.

In this sample, this clone turned up once. The V call is TRBV7-2, the J call TRBJ1-2, with TRBD1 as a possible D gene (5 bases). From germline, CDR1 is SGHTA and CDR2 FQGNSA. The CDR3 is 14 amino acids. V lost 5 bases to trimming and J lost 4 bases, with 14 bases between them. Written as DNA, the CDR3 is TGTGCCAGCAGCCCTACCAGGGAACTCTATGGCTACACCTTC. This codes for CASSPTRELYGYTF. Full variable domain (rest looked up from reference TRBV7-2 and TRBJ1-2): GAGVSQSPSNKVTEKGKDVELRCDPISGHTALYWYRQSLGQGLEFLIYFQGNSAPDKSGLPSDRFSAERTGGSVSTLTIQRTQQEDSAVYLCASSPTRELYGYTFGSGTRLTVV.

J is TRBJ1-1 and V is TRBV19; D is ambiguous. The CDR3 consists of 14 residues. V was pared by 3 bases and J by 2 bases, with 10 bases between. CDR1 LNHDA and CDR2 SQIVND come from the germline V gene (reference sequence). CDR3 sequence (DNA): TGTGCCAGTAGTATTACAGATTTTAACACTGAAGCTTTCTTT. This sequence encodes CASSITDFNTEAFF.

This chain joins TRBV6-2 or TRBV6-3 and TRBJ2-1, with TRBD2 identical over 12 bases. There are 14 residues in the CDR3. CDR1 and CDR2 (germline): MNHEY, SVGEGT. V was clipped by 4 bases and J by 9 bases; unmatched bases: 4. CDR3 sequence (DNA): TGTGCCAGCAGTTTCCTAGCGGGAGGGATTGAGCAGTTCTTC. As protein: CASSFLAGGIEQFF.

This clone occurred once. V is TRBV7-9 and J is TRBJ1-6, with a tentative D call TRBD1 (5 bases). The CDR3 loop spans 12 amino acids. The germline CDR1 and CDR2 sequences are SEHNR and FQNEAQ (reference sequence). Trimming cost V 5 bases and J 13 bases, with 12 bases left between them. CDR3 in amino acids: CASSPAGRPLHF. The CDR3 coding sequence is TGTGCCAGCAGCCCGGCGGGACGGCCCCTCCACTTT.

This chain connects TRBV30 to TRBJ2-7; 11 positions agree with TRBD2. The germline V gene encodes CDR1 GTSNPN and CDR2 SVGIG (reference sequence). Trimming took 2 bases from V and 6 from J; bases not matched to a gene: 15. The CDR3 is made up of 17 amino acids. Here the CDR3 reads CAWSRVLAGVRSGEQYF. The CDR3 DNA follows: TGTGCCTGGAGTCGTGTACTAGCGGGAGTGCGTTCGGGCGAGCAGTACTTC.

This chain links TRBV19 with TRBJ2-1; 14 nucleotides line up with TRBD2. Germline values: CDR1 LNHDA, CDR2 SQIVND (reference sequence). Trimming cost V 6 bases and J 8 bases; bases outside gene matches: 3. This CDR3 comprises 14 residues. The CDR3, as DNA: TGTGCCAGTAGGGGACTAGCGGGAGACGATGAGCAGTTCTTC. It specifies CASRGLAGDDEQFF.

This clone appeared once. The chain links TRBV3-1 (or the pseudogene TRBV3-2) to TRBJ1-4; D remains ambiguous. The CDR3 covers 15 residues. Trimming cost V 5 bases and J 4 bases, with 14 bases left between them. Germline CDR1 is LGHDT and CDR2 is YNNKEL (reference sequence). The CDR3 protein is CASSGPGRFNEKLFF. CDR3 sequence (DNA): TGTGCCAGCAGCGGGCCTGGGCGATTTAATGAAAAACTGTTTTTT.

This clone was observed once. The chain links TRBV29-1 to TRBJ2-1, with 14 bases matching TRBD2. Germline loops: CDR1 SQVTM, CDR2 ANQGSEA. This CDR3 is 17 amino acids long. Trimming removed 4 bases from V and 6 bases from J; junction bases left unmatched: 11. This chain's CDR3 is CSVGLAGGPRLINEQFF. The CDR3 DNA reads as TGCAGCGTTGGACTAGCGGGAGGGCCTCGGTTGATCAATGAGCAGTTCTTC.

CDR3 residues: CASSPRPQLGNEQFF. In nucleotides, the CDR3 is TGTGCCAGCAGCCCGCGGCCCCAACTTGGCAATGAGCAGTTCTTC. The chain joins TRBV5-5 to TRBJ2-1; D not resolved. Germline V lookup: CDR1 SGHKS, CDR2 YYEKEE (reference sequence). The ends were cut back, 4 bases at V and 6 bases at J, with 17 bases in the middle. The CDR3 is 15 residues long.